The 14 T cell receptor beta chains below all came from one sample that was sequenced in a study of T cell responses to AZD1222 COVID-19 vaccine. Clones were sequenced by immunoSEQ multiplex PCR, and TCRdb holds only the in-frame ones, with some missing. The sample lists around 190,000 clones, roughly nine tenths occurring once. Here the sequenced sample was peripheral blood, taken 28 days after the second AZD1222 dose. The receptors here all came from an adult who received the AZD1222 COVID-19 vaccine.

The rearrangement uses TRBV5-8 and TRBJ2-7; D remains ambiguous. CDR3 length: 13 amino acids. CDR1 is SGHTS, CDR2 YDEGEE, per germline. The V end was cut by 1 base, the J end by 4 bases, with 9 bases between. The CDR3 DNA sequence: TGTGCCAGCAGCTTGTCCTGGGGTTACGAGCAGTACTTC. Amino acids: CASSLSWGYEQYF.

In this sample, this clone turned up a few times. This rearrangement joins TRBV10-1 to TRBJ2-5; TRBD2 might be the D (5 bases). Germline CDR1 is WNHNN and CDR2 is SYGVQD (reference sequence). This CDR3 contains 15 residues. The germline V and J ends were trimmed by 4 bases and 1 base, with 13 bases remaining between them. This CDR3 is CASSGSGISQETQYF. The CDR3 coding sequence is TGCGCCAGCAGTGGCAGCGGAATCTCCCAAGAGACCCAGTACTTC.

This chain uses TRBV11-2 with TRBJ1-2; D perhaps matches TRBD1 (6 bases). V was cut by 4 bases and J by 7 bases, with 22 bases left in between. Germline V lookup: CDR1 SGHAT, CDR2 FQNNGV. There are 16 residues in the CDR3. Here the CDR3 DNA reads TGTGCCAGCAGCTCACAACAGGGAGTCGGCAAATCTGGCTACACCTTC. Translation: CASSSQQGVGKSGYTF.

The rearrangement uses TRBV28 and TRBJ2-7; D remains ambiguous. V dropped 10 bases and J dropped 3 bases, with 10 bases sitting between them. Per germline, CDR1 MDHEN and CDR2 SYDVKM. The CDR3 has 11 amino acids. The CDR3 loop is CATVGIYEQYF. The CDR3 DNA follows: TGTGCCACCGTGGGGATCTACGAGCAGTACTTC.

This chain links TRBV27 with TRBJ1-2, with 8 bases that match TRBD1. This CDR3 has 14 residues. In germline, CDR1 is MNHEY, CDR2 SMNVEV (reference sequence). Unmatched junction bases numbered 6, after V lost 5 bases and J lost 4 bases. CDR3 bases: TGTGCCAGCAGTGCAGGGACAGGCCCCTATGGCTACACCTTC. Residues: CASSAGTGPYGYTF.

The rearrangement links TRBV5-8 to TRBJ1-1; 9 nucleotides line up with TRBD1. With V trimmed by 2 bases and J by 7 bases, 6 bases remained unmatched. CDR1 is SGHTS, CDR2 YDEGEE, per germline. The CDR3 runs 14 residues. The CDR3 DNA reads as TGTGCCAGCAGCTTACAGGGGGCTCTTGGTGAAGCTTTCTTT. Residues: CASSLQGALGEAFF.

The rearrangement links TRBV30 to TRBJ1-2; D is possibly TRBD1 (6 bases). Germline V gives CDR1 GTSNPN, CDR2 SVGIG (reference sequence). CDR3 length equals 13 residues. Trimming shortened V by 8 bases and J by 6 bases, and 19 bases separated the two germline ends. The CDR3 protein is CAGGRRELNGYTF. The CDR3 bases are TGTGCCGGGGGGCGGCGGGAGTTAAATGGCTACACCTTC.

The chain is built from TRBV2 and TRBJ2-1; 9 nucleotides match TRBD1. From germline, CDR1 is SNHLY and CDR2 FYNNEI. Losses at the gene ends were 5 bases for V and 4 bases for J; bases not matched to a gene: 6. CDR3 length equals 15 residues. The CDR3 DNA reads TGTGCCAGCAGTAGGGGACAGGGTTCGTACAATGAGCAGTTCTTC. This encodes CASSRGQGSYNEQFF.

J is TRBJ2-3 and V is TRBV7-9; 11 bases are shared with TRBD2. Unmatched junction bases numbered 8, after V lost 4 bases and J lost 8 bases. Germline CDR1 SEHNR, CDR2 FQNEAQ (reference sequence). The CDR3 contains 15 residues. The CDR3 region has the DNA TGTGCCAGCAGCTCCTTACTAGCGGGAGTGGTTACGCAGTATTTT. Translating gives CASSSLLAGVVTQYF.

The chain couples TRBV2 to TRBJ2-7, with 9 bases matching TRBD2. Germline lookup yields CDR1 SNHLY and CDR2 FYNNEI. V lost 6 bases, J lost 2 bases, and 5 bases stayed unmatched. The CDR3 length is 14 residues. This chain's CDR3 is CASSLTSGAYEQYF. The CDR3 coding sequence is TGTGCCAGCAGCTTGACTAGCGGTGCCTACGAGCAGTACTTC.

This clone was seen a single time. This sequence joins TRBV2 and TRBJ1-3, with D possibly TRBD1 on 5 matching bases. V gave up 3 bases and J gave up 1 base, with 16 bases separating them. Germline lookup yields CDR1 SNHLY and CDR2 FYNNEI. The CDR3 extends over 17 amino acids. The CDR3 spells CASSDDLLGLSGNTIYF. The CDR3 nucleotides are TGTGCCAGCAGTGATGACCTCTTGGGACTTTCTGGAAACACCATATATTTT.

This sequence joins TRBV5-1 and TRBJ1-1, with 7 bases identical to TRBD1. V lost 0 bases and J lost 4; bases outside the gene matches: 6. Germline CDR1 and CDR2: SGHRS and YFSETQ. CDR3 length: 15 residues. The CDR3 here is CASSLAGGSGTEAFF. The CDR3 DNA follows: TGCGCCAGCAGCTTGGCAGGGGGTAGTGGCACTGAAGCTTTCTTT. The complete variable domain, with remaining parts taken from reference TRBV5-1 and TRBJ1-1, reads KAGVTQTPRYLIKTRGQQVTLSCSPISGHRSVSWYQQTPGQGLQFLFEYFSETQRNKGNFPGRFSGRQFSNSRSEMNVSTLELGDSALYLCASSLAGGSGTEAFFGQGTRLTVV.

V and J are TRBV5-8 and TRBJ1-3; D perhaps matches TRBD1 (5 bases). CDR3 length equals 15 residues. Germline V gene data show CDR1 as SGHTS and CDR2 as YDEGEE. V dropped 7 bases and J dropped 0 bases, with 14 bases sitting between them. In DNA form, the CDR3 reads TGTGCCAGCGGGACCGGCTCCTTCTCTGGAAACACCATATATTTT. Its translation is CASGTGSFSGNTIYF.

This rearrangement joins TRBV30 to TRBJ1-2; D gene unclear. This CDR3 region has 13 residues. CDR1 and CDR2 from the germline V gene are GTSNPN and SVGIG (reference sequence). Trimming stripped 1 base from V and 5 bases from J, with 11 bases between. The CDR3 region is CAWSEEGWYGYTF. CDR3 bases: TGTGCCTGGAGTGAGGAGGGCTGGTATGGCTACACCTTC.